This entry features one T cell receptor beta chain sequence. The antigen is undetermined. Data came from immunoSEQ multiplex PCR; TCRdb stores just in-frame clones and leaves some out. This table has over 110,000 clones, roughly 89% appearing once. These data are taken from a study of Ad26.COV2.S vaccination and SARS-CoV-2 variants. Findings of the study overall: Vaccine recipients surpassed placebo recipients in spike-specific TCR breadth. Reported post-vaccination CD8+ and CD4+ T cell responses to spike showed substantial breadth.

Trimming cost V 5 bases and J 2 bases, with 4 bases left between them. This CDR3 spans 12 amino acids. The chain combines TRBV12-3 or TRBV12-4 with TRBJ2-1; D gene unclear. The clonotype originates from a human donor who had recovered from COVID-19. Sequencing used peripheral blood, obtained after recovery from COVID-19. CDR3 amino acids: CASSAPYNEQFF. Here the CDR3 DNA reads TGTGCCAGCAGTGCTCCCTACAATGAGCAGTTCTTC.